This T cell receptor (beta chain) derives from a study of beta chain features in type 1 diabetes. Points from the study as a whole: Shorter TCRB CDR3s, moderately but significantly so, marked every one of the four CD4+ subsets in Type 1 diabetes patients.

Concerning this clone itself: Its antigen is unknown.

The ends were cut back, 0 bases at V and 8 bases at J, with 10 bases in the middle. CDR1 and CDR2 (germline): MNHNS, SASEGT. This CDR3 contains 13 residues. The isolated RNA, all of it, was reverse transcribed, so expressed TCRB transcripts were what got sequenced. Using immunoSEQ multiplex PCR, the repertoire was profiled, and TCRdb retains in-frame clones only, with some absent. The sample holds nearly 350,000 clones, approximately 9.9% seen once. The receptor was isolated from a man aged 25-45 years with type 1 diabetes. The rearrangement links TRBV6-1 to TRBJ1-1; D is perhaps TRBD1 (6 bases). The sequencing sample was made of central memory CD4+ T cells from blood. The CDR3 region has the DNA TGTGCCAGCAGTGAAGCGGACAGAAGAGAAGCTTTCTTT. Protein sequence: CASSEADRREAFF.